This T cell receptor beta chain stems from a study of post-analysis software for immune sequencing data. Overall study: Included among the disease courses, which were recorded for the cohort, were relapsing-remitting, secondary progressive and progressive-relapsing multiple sclerosis. Findings of the study overall: Higher frequency in patients than in controls was seen for five TRBV segments, with TRBV5-6, TRBV5-1 and TRBV20-1 among them. In multiple sclerosis, normalized Chao1 diversity was significantly below that of controls. Strong co-clustering by F measure was evident for samples that had been prepared in the same batch.

With respect to this clonotype: The antigen is not known.

Unique-molecular-identifier-tagged TCR beta cDNA libraries were used. Input amounts of about 0.95 to 11 million T cells were used. These gave about 500,000 cDNA molecules, so each molecule approximated one T cell. TCRdb recomputed calls from the PCR reads with MiXCR, one row per CDR3 protein. The repertoire holds more than 450,000 distinct CDR3 sequences, with 44% as singletons. The germline V gene has CDR1 LGHNA and CDR2 YNFKEQ. The CDR3 spans 15 residues. Between the trimmed V and J ends, which lost 2 bases and 4 bases, there was a span of 13 bases. Material for sequencing was blood. This receptor was identified in a girl aged 5 to 17 with multiple sclerosis. V gene TRBV4-2 combines with J gene TRBJ2-3; no definite D call. CDR3 nucleotide sequence: TGTGCCAGCAGCCAATCTTCGGCCAGTTCAGATACGCAGTATTTT. Protein product: CASSQSSASSDTQYF.